This passage covers 14 T cell receptor beta chains from one sample sequenced in a study of OX40 agonist ivuxolimab in advanced cancers. This table comes from immunoSEQ multiplex PCR, and its TCRdb copy is limited to in-frame clones, with some not included. The sample contains about 48,000 clones, approximately 83% of which appear only once. The source was CD4+ or CD8+ T cells sorted from blood, collected in a trial of the OX40 agonist ivuxolimab. The receptors originated from an adult with an advanced solid tumor such as melanoma, head and neck, liver or kidney cancer.

This clone was counted a few times. The chain combines TRBV28 with TRBJ1-2, with 8 bases fitting TRBD1. This CDR3 is built from 15 residues. Germline V lookup: CDR1 MDHEN, CDR2 SYDVKM. The V segment lost 5 bases and the J segment 4 bases; nucleotides outside the gene matches: 9. The CDR3 loop is CASSLGQGLGYGYTF. CDR3 nucleotides: TGTGCCAGCAGTCTCGGACAGGGTCTCGGCTATGGCTACACCTTC.

The chain is built from TRBV7-2 and TRBJ2-7; a weak D match, TRBD1 (6 bases). Trimming removed 2 bases at V and 4 bases at J, with 18 bases between. The CDR3 has 16 residues. The germline CDR1 and CDR2 sequences are SGHTA and FQGNSA. The DNA for the CDR3 is TGTGCCAGCAGCTTATTTGCTGGGACATCCATATACGAGCAGTACTTC. Amino acid sequence: CASSLFAGTSIYEQYF.

This chain links TRBV9 with TRBJ1-3, with D possibly matching TRBD1 (6 bases). Trimming removed 3 bases at V and 2 bases at J, with 18 bases between. This CDR3 has 17 amino acids. The germline V gene encodes CDR1 SGDLS and CDR2 YYNGEE. This CDR3 reads CASSDKKGHKTGNTIYF. The CDR3 bases are TGTGCCAGCAGCGACAAGAAGGGACATAAAACTGGAAACACCATATATTTT.

This clone was seen only a few times. The J gene is TRBJ2-7, the V gene TRBV28; a possible D gene is TRBD2 (6 bases). Germline CDR1 reads MDHEN; CDR2 reads SYDVKM. Deletions cut 5 bases from V and 7 bases from J, with 18 bases between. This CDR3 is built from 14 residues. The CDR3 sequence is CASSLMWLGREQYF. The CDR3 DNA follows: TGTGCCAGCAGTCTTATGTGGCTGGGGAGGGAGCAGTACTTC.

CDR3 DNA sequence: TGTGCCAGCAGTTTATCCAGGGGGCAGAACGAGCAGTACTTC. It is translated as CASSLSRGQNEQYF. The chain is built from TRBV27 and TRBJ2-7; 8 bases map to TRBD1. Germline assignment: CDR1 MNHEY and CDR2 SMNVEV (reference sequence). The length of the CDR3 is 14 residues. Trimming at V came to 0 bases and at J to 5 bases, leaving 3 bases not matched to a gene.

V and J are TRBV16 and TRBJ2-1; perhaps TRBD2 as D (6 bases). CDR1 is KGHSY and CDR2 is FQNENV in the germline V gene. This CDR3 is 14 amino acids long. Trimming removed 1 base at V and 8 bases at J, with 12 bases between. The CDR3 region has the DNA TGTGCCAGCAGCCAATTAAATAGCGGATATGAGCAGTTCTTC. Its translation: CASSQLNSGYEQFF.

The J gene is TRBJ2-3, the V gene TRBV4-1, with 10 bases identical to TRBD2. Germline V gene data show CDR1 as MGHRA and CDR2 as YSYEKL. The CDR3 extends over 17 amino acids. V was pared by 0 bases and J by 2 bases, with 5 bases of the junction left unmatched. CDR3 DNA: TGCGCCAGCAGCCAAGATCGAGCGGGGGGGTACACAGATACGCAGTATTTT. Translation gives CASSQDRAGGYTDTQYF.

In DNA, the CDR3 is TGCGCCAGCAGCCCGACAGGGGCCGAGCAGTACGTC. Translation: CASSPTGAEQYV. V usage is TRBV5-1 and J usage is TRBJ2-7, with 8 positions matching TRBD1. V lost 4 bases and J lost 6; bases outside the gene matches: 3. Germline V gene sequence: CDR1 SGHRS, CDR2 YFSETQ. The CDR3 loop spans 12 amino acids.

The chain recombines TRBV6-6 with TRBJ1-6, with unresolved D. The CDR3 runs to 14 residues. Germline loops: CDR1 MNHNY, CDR2 SVGAGI (reference sequence). The ends were cut back, 5 bases at V and 8 bases at J, with 13 bases in the middle. The CDR3 bases are TGTGCCAGCAGTCTCCCGACTGTTTATTCACCCCTCCACTTT. Residues: CASSLPTVYSPLHF.

V is TRBV11-3 and J is TRBJ2-3; 8 nucleotides agree with TRBD2. The CDR3 totals 14 residues. Germline loops: CDR1 SGHNT, CDR2 YENEEA. Germline trimming cut 2 bases from V and 5 bases from J; bases unmatched to any gene: 3. CDR3 bases: TGTGCCAGCAGCTTACGGGGGGGAAGAGATACGCAGTATTTT. Amino acid sequence: CASSLRGGRDTQYF.

In this sample, this clone turned up once. Here the CDR3 DNA reads TGCAGTGAGGCGGGGAACAATGAGCAGTTCTTC. It encodes CSEAGNNEQFF. The chain is built from TRBV20-1 and TRBJ2-1; possibly TRBD2 for D (6 bases). Trimming shortened V by 7 bases and J by 5 bases, and 9 bases separated the two germline ends. Germline V gene data show CDR1 as DFQATT and CDR2 as SNEGSKA (reference sequence). The CDR3 totals 11 residues.

The chain uses TRBV4-3 and TRBJ2-1, with D tentatively TRBD2 (5 bases). In germline, CDR1 is LGHNA, CDR2 YSLEER. The CDR3 totals 15 residues. V was pared by 0 bases and J by 3 bases, with 9 bases between. In nucleotides, the CDR3 is TGCGCCAGCAGCCAAGATCTACTAGACTACAATGAGCAGTTCTTC. This sequence encodes CASSQDLLDYNEQFF.

The chain uses TRBV6-1 and TRBJ1-4; maybe TRBD1 (6 bases). Germline lookup yields CDR1 MNHNS and CDR2 SASEGT. V shed 3 bases and J shed 6 bases, with 20 bases lying between them. The CDR3 spans 17 residues. CDR3 DNA: TGTGCCAGCAGTGAGCTTCCAGTGGGGGGGCGGTATGAAAAACTGTTTTTT. Translating gives CASSELPVGGRYEKLFF.

The rearrangement uses TRBV28 and TRBJ2-7; the match to TRBD2 covers 7 bases. There are 15 residues in the CDR3. Trimming cost V 2 bases and J 0 bases; bases outside gene matches: 4. Germline assignment: CDR1 MDHEN and CDR2 SYDVKM. CDR3 nucleotide sequence: TGTGCCAGCAGTTTAGGGGGGGGGAGCTCCTACGAGCAGTACGTC. Residues: CASSLGGGSSYEQYV.